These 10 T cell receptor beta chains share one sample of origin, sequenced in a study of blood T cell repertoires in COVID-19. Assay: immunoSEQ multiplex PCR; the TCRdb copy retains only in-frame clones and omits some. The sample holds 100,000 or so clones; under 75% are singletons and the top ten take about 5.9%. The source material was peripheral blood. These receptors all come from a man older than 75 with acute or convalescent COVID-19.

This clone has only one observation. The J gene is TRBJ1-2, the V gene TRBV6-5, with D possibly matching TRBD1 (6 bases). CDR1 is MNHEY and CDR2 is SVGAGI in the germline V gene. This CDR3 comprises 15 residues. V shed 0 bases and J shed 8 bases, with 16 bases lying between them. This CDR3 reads CASSYSTGPYGGYTF. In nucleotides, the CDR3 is TGTGCCAGCAGTTACTCAACAGGGCCGTACGGCGGCTACACCTTC.

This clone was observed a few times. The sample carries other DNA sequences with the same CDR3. In nucleotides, the CDR3 is TGTGCCAGCAGTCCCGGGACAGGATCTAATGAGCAGTTCTTC. Its protein product is CASSPGTGSNEQFF. The chain uses TRBV7-3 and TRBJ2-1, with 8 bases matching TRBD1. V was clipped by 6 bases and J by 7 bases; unmatched bases: 8. Germline CDR1 is SGHTA and CDR2 is FQGTGA. CDR3 size: 14 residues.

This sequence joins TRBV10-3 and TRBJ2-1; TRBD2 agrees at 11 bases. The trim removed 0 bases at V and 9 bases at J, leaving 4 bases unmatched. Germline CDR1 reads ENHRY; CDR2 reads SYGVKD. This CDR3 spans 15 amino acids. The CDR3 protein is CAISESELAGAEQFF. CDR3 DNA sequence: TGTGCCATCAGTGAGTCGGAACTAGCGGGAGCTGAGCAGTTCTTC.

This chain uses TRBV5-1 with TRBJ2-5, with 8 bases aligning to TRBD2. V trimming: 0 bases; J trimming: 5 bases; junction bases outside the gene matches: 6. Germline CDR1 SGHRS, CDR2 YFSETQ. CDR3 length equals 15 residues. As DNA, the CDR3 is TGCGCCAGCAGCTTGGATCTTTCGGGAGGGGAGACCCAGTACTTC. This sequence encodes CASSLDLSGGETQYF.

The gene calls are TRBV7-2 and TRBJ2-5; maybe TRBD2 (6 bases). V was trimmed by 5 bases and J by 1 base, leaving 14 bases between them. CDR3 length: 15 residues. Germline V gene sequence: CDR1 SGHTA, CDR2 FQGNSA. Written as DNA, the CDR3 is TGTGCCAGCAGCCCGACACGGGGGTTCCAAGAGACCCAGTACTTC. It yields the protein CASSPTRGFQETQYF.

CDR3 loop: CASSSSLDTQYF. The CDR3 bases are TGCGCCAGCAGCTCCTCCCTAGATACGCAGTATTTT. The gene calls are TRBV5-1 and TRBJ2-3; D gene unclear. Germline-derived CDR1 and CDR2 are SGHRS and YFSETQ. V was clipped by 3 bases and J by 5 bases, with 7 bases between them. The CDR3 runs 12 residues.

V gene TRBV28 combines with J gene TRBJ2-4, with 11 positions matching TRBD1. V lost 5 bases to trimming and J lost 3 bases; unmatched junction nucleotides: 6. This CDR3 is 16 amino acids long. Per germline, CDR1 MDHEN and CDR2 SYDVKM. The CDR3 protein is CASSHGTGGSKNIQYF. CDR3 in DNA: TGTGCCAGCAGTCACGGGACAGGGGGTAGCAAAAACATTCAGTACTTC.

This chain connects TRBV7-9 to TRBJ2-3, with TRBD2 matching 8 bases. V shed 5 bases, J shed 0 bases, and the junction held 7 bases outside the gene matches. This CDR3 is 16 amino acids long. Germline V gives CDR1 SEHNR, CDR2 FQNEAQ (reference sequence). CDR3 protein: CASSAGTRFSTDTQYF. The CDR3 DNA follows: TGTGCCAGCAGCGCCGGGACTAGATTCAGCACAGATACGCAGTATTTT.

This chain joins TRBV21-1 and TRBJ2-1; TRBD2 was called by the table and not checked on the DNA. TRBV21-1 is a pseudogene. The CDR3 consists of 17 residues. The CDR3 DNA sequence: TGTGCCAGCGAGGCTAGCGGGGGGCGGATCTCCTACAATGAGCAGTTCTTC. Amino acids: CASEASGGRISYNEQFF.

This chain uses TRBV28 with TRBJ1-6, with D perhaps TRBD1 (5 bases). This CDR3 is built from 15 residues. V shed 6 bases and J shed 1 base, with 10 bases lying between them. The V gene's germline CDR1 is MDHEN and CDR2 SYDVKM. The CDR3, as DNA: TGTGCCAGCAGCCAGGGAGGATCCTATAATTCACCCCTCCACTTT. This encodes CASSQGGSYNSPLHF.